This T cell receptor (beta chain) was captured in a study of blood T cells in healthy people across ages. V was pared by 3 bases and J by 3 bases, with 9 bases between. The CDR3 consists of 15 residues. In its sample, this clonotype was seen a few times. Combining a sample-barcoded 5' primer with a J-beta primer mix, a second PCR ran for roughly 6 to 12 cycles. A single record per CDR3 protein comes from TCRdb applying MiXCR to the 5' RACE reads. The table shows some 760,000 distinct CDR3 sequences, with more than 20% occurring only once. These data also featured in a second study, about T cells of mothers and their children.

The clonotype was recovered from a boy younger than 18 in good health. Input material: blood. The chain links TRBV12-3 or TRBV12-4 to TRBJ2-6; D might be TRBD1 or TRBD2, each matching 6 bases. CDR3 nucleotide sequence: TGTGCCAGCAGTTTTGGGGGGCTTGGGGCCAACGTCCTGACTTTC. This translates into CASSFGGLGANVLTF.